Reported below is one TCR beta chain. Its target is not known. This entry belongs to a study of regulatory T cells in long-lasting Graves disease. General study results and limits: Persistent cases of Graves' showed reduced TCR diversity relative to newly diagnosed patients. Among samples with persistent disease, TRBV28, TRBJ1-2 and TRBJ2-5 were favored.

The CDR3 runs 13 residues. CDR1 is SGDLS and CDR2 is YYNGEE in the germline V gene. V dropped 7 bases and J dropped 7 bases, with 17 bases sitting between them. Time point: newly diagnosed GD, antithyroid drugs for less than 3 months. PBMCs provided the RNA from which the TCR library was made. Assembly of TCR beta libraries relied on iRepertoire HTBI primers together with Arm-PCR of CDR3 regions. TCRdb called the multiplex PCR reads again in MiXCR, with one record for every CDR3 protein. The sample holds roughly 420,000 distinct CDR3 sequences, 15% to 17% seen once. The source of this sequence is a female donor with Graves disease. Sample: peripheral blood mononuclear cells (PBMCs), taken at new diagnosis, from a patient treated with antithyroid drugs. The gene calls are TRBV9 and TRBJ1-1; D is possibly TRBD1 (5 bases). As DNA, the CDR3 is TGTGCCAGCGGCGATGGGGGGAAAGGTGAAGCTTTCTTT. Protein product: CASGDGGKGEAFF.